This passage covers 24 T cell receptor beta chains from one sample sequenced in a study of post-analysis software for immune sequencing data. Study-wide results and limits: About five TRBV segments, including TRBV5-6, TRBV5-1 and TRBV20-1, were more frequent in patients than controls.

For these TCRs, the target antigens are not known. Incorporated into the TCR beta cDNA libraries were unique molecular identifiers, which served to reduce PCR and sequencing biases. From the PCR reads, TCRdb called clonotypes with MiXCR, one entry per CDR3 protein. The table includes hundreds of thousands of distinct CDR3 sequences, around 53% detected once. The sequencing sample was made of blood. The receptors come from a girl aged 10 to 17 with multiple sclerosis.

J is TRBJ2-3 and V is TRBV7-9, with D perhaps given as TRBD1 or TRBD2 (5 bases each). Germline V gene data show CDR1 as SEHNR and CDR2 as FQNEAQ (reference sequence). Trimming removed 2 bases at V and 3 bases at J, with 15 bases between. This CDR3 has 16 amino acids. For the CDR3, the DNA is TGTGCCAGCAGCTTATCCAAGGGGAGCGCAACAGATACGCAGTATTTT. Protein product: CASSLSKGSATDTQYF.

This chain connects TRBV5-1 to TRBJ2-5; D perhaps matches TRBD2 (6 bases). CDR1 is SGHRS and CDR2 is YFSETQ in the germline V gene. Trimming cost V 10 bases and J 2 bases, with 21 bases left between them. This CDR3 is 15 amino acids long. CDR3 protein: CAATGGGNQQETQYF. DNA for the CDR3: TGCGCCGCCACAGGCGGAGGGAATCAACAAGAGACCCAGTACTTC.

The rearrangement links TRBV5-1 to TRBJ2-4; no firm D call. The J call may be faulty, since TRBJ2-7 better matches the DNA end. Germline V gene data show CDR1 as SGHRS and CDR2 as YFSETQ. CDR3 length: 16 residues. The CDR3 reads CASSLASALDNYEQYF. In nucleotides, the CDR3 is TGCGCCAGCAGCTTGGCATCTGCATTAGACAACTACGAGCAGTACTTC.

The genes are TRBV6-1 and TRBJ2-4, with TRBD1 identical over 9 bases. CDR3 length equals 18 residues. Germline CDR1 MNHNS, CDR2 SASEGT. Trimming cost V 5 bases and J 3 bases; bases outside gene matches: 14. In DNA form, the CDR3 reads TGTGCCAGCAGTCGCGGAACAGGGGGCGCGTTTGGCAAAAACATTCAGTACTTC. It translates to CASSRGTGGAFGKNIQYF.

The CDR3, as DNA: TGCGCCAGCAGCTTTTTGGAGGGAGCATCCTACGAGCAGTACTTC. It yields the protein CASSFLEGASYEQYF. The V gene is TRBV5-1, the J gene TRBJ2-7; TRBD2 is a possible D gene (6 bases). V shed 2 bases and J shed 1 base, with 13 bases lying between them. Germline CDR1 is SGHRS and CDR2 is YFSETQ. The CDR3 spans 15 residues.

This chain links TRBV4-1 with TRBJ2-4; 7 bases are a match to TRBD1. Per the germline V gene, CDR1 is MGHRA and CDR2 is YSYEKL. V lost 5 bases to trimming and J lost 13 bases; unmatched junction nucleotides: 20. The CDR3 consists of 16 residues. The CDR3 sequence: CASSSPRQGPGSGQYF. In DNA, the CDR3 is TGCGCCAGCAGCTCCCCCCGACAGGGCCCAGGATCGGGGCAGTACTTC.

This clonotype was counted between two and nine times. J is TRBJ1-1 and V is TRBV20-1; D may be TRBD1 (6 bases). The CDR3 runs to 16 residues. CDR1 DFQATT and CDR2 SNEGSKA come from the germline V gene (reference sequence). V was clipped by 1 base and J by 4 bases, with 19 bases between them. The CDR3: CSARVTGAPSSTEAFF. DNA of the CDR3: TGCAGTGCTAGAGTGACAGGCGCCCCCTCGAGCACTGAAGCTTTCTTT.

The V call is TRBV5-1, the J call TRBJ2-3; D not certain. The CDR3 runs 14 residues. CDR1 and CDR2 from the germline V gene are SGHRS and YFSETQ. With 5 bases removed from V and 3 bases from J, the gap between germline ends came to 13 bases. The CDR3, as DNA: TGCGCCAGCAGTCCAGCTCCCCCTACAGATACGCAGTATTTT. This sequence encodes CASSPAPPTDTQYF.

This chain links TRBV20-1 with TRBJ2-2; TRBD2 agrees at 13 bases. CDR3 length equals 16 residues. Germline assignment: CDR1 DFQATT and CDR2 SNEGSKA (reference sequence). The J segment lost 6 bases and the V segment lost 0 bases, leaving 4 bases of the junction unmatched. The CDR3 sequence is CSARDTSGRAAGELFF. The CDR3 DNA reads TGCAGTGCTAGAGATACTAGCGGGAGGGCCGCCGGGGAGCTGTTTTTT.

V is TRBV12-3 or TRBV12-4 and J is TRBJ1-1; no definite D call. V lost 0 bases and J lost 0, with 11 bases in between. This CDR3 comprises 16 residues. The CDR3 nucleotides read TGTGCCAGCAGTTTAGCCCTGGGCGGCATGAACACTGAAGCTTTCTTT. Protein product: CASSLALGGMNTEAFF.

The rearrangement uses TRBV7-9 and TRBJ2-1, with 9 bases matching TRBD2. From germline, CDR1 is SEHNR and CDR2 FQNEAQ (reference sequence). The CDR3 spans 16 residues. Trimming cost V 2 bases and J 9 bases; bases outside gene matches: 11. The CDR3 spells CASSLRSAGGRGEQFF. The CDR3 DNA reads TGTGCCAGCAGCTTACGATCAGCGGGGGGCCGGGGTGAGCAGTTCTTC.

This clonotype has just a few counts. V usage is TRBV29-1 and J usage is TRBJ1-5; 9 bases map to TRBD1. The CDR3 consists of 15 residues. Germline loops: CDR1 SQVTM, CDR2 ANQGSEA. The junction had 6 bases not matched to a gene; V was cut back by 5 bases and J by 1 base. The CDR3 sequence: CSVTTGGRSNQPQHF. The CDR3 DNA reads as TGCAGCGTTACTACAGGGGGCCGGAGCAATCAGCCCCAGCATTTT.

This clonotype was detected only a few times. The CDR3 sequence: CASGSGEAFEQYF. The CDR3 DNA reads as TGTGCCAGCGGTAGCGGTGAGGCGTTCGAGCAGTACTTC. J is TRBJ2-7 and V is TRBV6-6; a possible D gene is TRBD2 (6 bases). CDR1 is MNHNY and CDR2 is SVGAGI in the germline V gene (reference sequence). This CDR3 region has 13 residues. Deletions cut 8 bases from V and 6 bases from J, with 17 bases between.

The chain joins TRBV20-1 to TRBJ2-1; D is undetermined. Per the germline V gene, CDR1 is DFQATT and CDR2 is SNEGSKA (reference sequence). The CDR3 runs 15 residues. The germline V and J ends were trimmed by 2 bases and 7 bases, with 18 bases remaining between them. CDR3 sequence (DNA): TGCAGTGCTAGACCTAACGACTGGTCTTGGAATGAGCAGTTCTTC. It is translated as CSARPNDWSWNEQFF.

A single count supports this clonotype. The rearrangement uses TRBV5-1 and TRBJ2-7, with 12 bases matching TRBD2. After removal of 4 bases from V and 8 bases from J, the junction contained 10 bases not matched to a gene. Germline CDR1 SGHRS, CDR2 YFSETQ. This CDR3 is 15 amino acids long. CDR3 sequence reads: CASSPGLAGTHKQYF. The CDR3 DNA is TGCGCCAGCAGCCCAGGACTAGCGGGAACCCACAAGCAGTACTTC.

The chain carries TRBV20-1 and TRBJ1-2; unclear D gene. Germline CDR1 reads DFQATT; CDR2 reads SNEGSKA (reference sequence). Trimming took off 2 bases at V and 0 bases at J, with 16 bases between the two ends. The CDR3 covers 16 residues. CDR3 bases: TGCAGTGCTAGACTCCCCTCGGGCCTAGCTAACTATGGCTACACCTTC. Protein product: CSARLPSGLANYGYTF.

This clonotype was counted a few times. In DNA, the CDR3 is TGTGCCAGCAGCTTGCCGGGGGGCGGGGAGACCCAGTACTTC. It encodes CASSLPGGGETQYF. The chain carries TRBV5-6 and TRBJ2-5; maybe TRBD2 (7 bases). V was pared by 1 base and J by 5 bases, with 12 bases between. This CDR3 has 14 amino acids. Germline CDR1 is SGHDT and CDR2 is YYEEEE.

The chain joins TRBV10-3 to TRBJ2-7; D is uncertain. The germline gives CDR1 ENHRY, CDR2 SYGVKD. V was clipped by 8 bases and J by 7 bases, with 21 bases between them. This CDR3 is built from 14 residues. The CDR3 region has the DNA TGTGCCATCGCCCCAGTTGGGGTTATTGGGGAGCAGTACTTC. This encodes CAIAPVGVIGEQYF.

The V call is TRBV12-5, the J call TRBJ1-4, with D possibly matching TRBD1 (5 bases). The CDR3 spans 13 residues. The germline V gene encodes CDR1 LGHNT and CDR2 FRNRAP. The ends were cut back, 5 bases at V and 8 bases at J, with 12 bases in the middle. CDR3 protein: CASGGDGAEKLFF. For the CDR3, the DNA is TGTGCTAGTGGTGGGGATGGGGCAGAAAAACTGTTTTTT. Full variable domain (rest looked up from reference TRBV12-5 and TRBJ1-4): DARVTQTPRHKVTEMGQEVTMRCQPILGHNTVFWYRQTMMQGLELLAYFRNRAPLDDSGMPKDRFSAEMPDATLATLKIQPSEPRDSAVYFCASGGDGAEKLFFGSGTQLSVL.

The chain couples TRBV5-1 to TRBJ2-7, with D maybe TRBD1 (5 bases). V was shortened by 4 bases and J by 1 base, with 9 bases between the two germline ends. Germline CDR1 reads SGHRS; CDR2 reads YFSETQ. The CDR3 loop spans 13 amino acids. DNA of the CDR3: TGCGCCAGCAGCCAGGACAATTCCTACGAGCAGTACTTC. It translates to CASSQDNSYEQYF.

V is TRBV7-9 and J is TRBJ2-1, with TRBD1 as a possible D gene (6 bases). Trimming left V 0 bases short and J 10 bases short, with 16 bases between. This CDR3 is built from 15 residues. Germline CDR1 SEHNR, CDR2 FQNEAQ (reference sequence). The CDR3 spells CASSLAGAKLGEQFF. The CDR3 coding sequence is TGTGCCAGCAGCTTAGCGGGGGCCAAACTGGGGGAGCAGTTCTTC. The variable domain in full, completed from reference TRBV7-9 and TRBJ2-1, reads DTGVSQNPRHKITKRGQNVTFRCDPISEHNRLYWYRQTLGQGPEFLTYFQNEAQLEKSRLLSDRFSAERPKGSFSTLEIQRTEQGDSAMYLCASSLAGAKLGEQFFGPGTRLTVL.

This clonotype was seen a few times. The rearrangement links TRBV10-3 to TRBJ2-4; 8 bases are a match to TRBD2. The V gene end was trimmed by 3 bases and the J gene end by 13 bases; junction bases not matched to a gene: 8. In germline, CDR1 is ENHRY, CDR2 SYGVKD. The CDR3 sequence is 13 residues long. CDR3 loop: CAISDLGLGEQYF. CDR3 sequence (DNA): TGTGCCATCAGTGACCTGGGACTAGGGGAGCAGTACTTC.

This clonotype was seen a few times. The chain carries TRBV29-1 and TRBJ2-7; D gene unclear. CDR3 size: 11 residues. Deletions cut 7 bases from V and 1 base from J, with 8 bases between. Germline CDR1 reads SQVTM; CDR2 reads ANQGSEA. The CDR3 region is CSGLSSYEQYF. The CDR3 DNA follows: TGCAGCGGACTCAGTTCCTACGAGCAGTACTTC.

This clonotype was seen repeatedly, ten times or more. V is TRBV5-1 and J is TRBJ2-7; possible D gene TRBD1, 5 bases. This CDR3 comprises 14 residues. The V and J ends lost 0 bases and 2 bases respectively, with 9 bases between them. Germline V gene sequence: CDR1 SGHRS, CDR2 YFSETQ. CDR3 in DNA: TGCGCCAGCAGCTTGGGAGACAGACCCTACGAGCAGTACTTC. Translation gives CASSLGDRPYEQYF.